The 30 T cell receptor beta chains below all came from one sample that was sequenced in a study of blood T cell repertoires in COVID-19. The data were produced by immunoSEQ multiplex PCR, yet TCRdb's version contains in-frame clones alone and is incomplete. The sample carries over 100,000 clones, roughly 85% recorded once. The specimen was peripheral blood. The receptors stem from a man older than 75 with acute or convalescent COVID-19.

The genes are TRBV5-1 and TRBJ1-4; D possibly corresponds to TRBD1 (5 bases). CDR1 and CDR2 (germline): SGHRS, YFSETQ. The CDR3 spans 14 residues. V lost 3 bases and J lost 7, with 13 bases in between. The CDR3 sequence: CASSSMGGGEKLFF. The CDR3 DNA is TGCGCCAGCAGCTCCATGGGGGGTGGTGAAAAACTGTTTTTT. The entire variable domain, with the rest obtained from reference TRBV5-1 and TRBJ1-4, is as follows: KAGVTQTPRYLIKTRGQQVTLSCSPISGHRSVSWYQQTPGQGLQFLFEYFSETQRNKGNFPGRFSGRQFSNSRSEMNVSTLELGDSALYLCASSSMGGGEKLFFGSGTQLSVL.

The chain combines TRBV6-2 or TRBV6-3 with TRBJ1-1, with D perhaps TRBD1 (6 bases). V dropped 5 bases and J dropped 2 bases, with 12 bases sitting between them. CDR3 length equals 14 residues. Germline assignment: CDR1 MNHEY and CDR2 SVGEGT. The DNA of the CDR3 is TGTGCCAGCAGTGAGGCGGGGGCCAACACTGAAGCTTTCTTT. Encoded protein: CASSEAGANTEAFF.

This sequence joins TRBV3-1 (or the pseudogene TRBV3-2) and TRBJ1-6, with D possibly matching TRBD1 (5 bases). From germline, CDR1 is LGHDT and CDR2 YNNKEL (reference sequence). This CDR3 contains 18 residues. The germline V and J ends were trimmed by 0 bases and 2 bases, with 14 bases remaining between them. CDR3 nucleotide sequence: TGTGCCAGCAGCCAAGAACTGAGCAGGGTCACCTATAATTCACCCCTCCACTTT. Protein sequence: CASSQELSRVTYNSPLHF.

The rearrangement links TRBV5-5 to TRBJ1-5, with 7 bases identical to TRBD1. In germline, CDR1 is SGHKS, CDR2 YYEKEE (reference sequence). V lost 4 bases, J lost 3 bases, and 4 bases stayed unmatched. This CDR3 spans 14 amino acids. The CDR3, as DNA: TGTGCCAGCAGCCAAGACAGGGACAATCAGCCCCAGCATTTT. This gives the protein CASSQDRDNQPQHF.

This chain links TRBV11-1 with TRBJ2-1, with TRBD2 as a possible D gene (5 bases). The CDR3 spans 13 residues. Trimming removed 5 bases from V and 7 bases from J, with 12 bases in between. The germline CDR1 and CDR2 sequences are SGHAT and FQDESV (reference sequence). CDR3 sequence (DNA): TGTGCCAGCAGCCCACCGCCGGGGAATGAGCAGTTCTTC. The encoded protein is CASSPPPGNEQFF. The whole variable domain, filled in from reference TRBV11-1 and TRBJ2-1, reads EAEVAQSPRYKITEKSQAVAFWCDPISGHATLYWYRQILGQGPELLVQFQDESVVDDSQLPKDRFSAERLKGVDSTLKIQPAELGDSAMYLCASSPPPGNEQFFGPGTRLTVL.

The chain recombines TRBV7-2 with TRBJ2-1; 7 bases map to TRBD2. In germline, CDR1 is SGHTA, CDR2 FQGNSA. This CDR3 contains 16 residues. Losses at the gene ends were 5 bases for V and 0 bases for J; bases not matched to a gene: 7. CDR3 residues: CASSNQAGSSYNEQFF. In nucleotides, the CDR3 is TGTGCCAGCAGCAACCAAGCGGGGAGCTCCTACAATGAGCAGTTCTTC. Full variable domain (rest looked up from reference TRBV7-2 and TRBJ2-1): GAGVSQSPSNKVTEKGKDVELRCDPISGHTALYWYRQSLGQGLEFLIYFQGNSAPDKSGLPSDRFSAERTGGSVSTLTIQRTQQEDSAVYLCASSNQAGSSYNEQFFGPGTRLTVL.

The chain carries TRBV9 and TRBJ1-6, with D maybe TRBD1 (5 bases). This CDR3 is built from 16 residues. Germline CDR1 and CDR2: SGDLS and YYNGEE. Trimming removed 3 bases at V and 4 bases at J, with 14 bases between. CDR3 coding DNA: TGTGCCAGCAGCGGGGGGGTACAGGCGTATAATTCACCCCTCCACTTT. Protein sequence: CASSGGVQAYNSPLHF.

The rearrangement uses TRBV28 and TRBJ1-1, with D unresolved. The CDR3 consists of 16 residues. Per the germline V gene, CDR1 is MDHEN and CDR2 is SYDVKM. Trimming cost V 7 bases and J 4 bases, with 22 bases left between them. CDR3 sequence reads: CASTPRGVLAATEAFF. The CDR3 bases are TGTGCCAGCACACCCCGGGGAGTCCTCGCGGCCACTGAAGCTTTCTTT.

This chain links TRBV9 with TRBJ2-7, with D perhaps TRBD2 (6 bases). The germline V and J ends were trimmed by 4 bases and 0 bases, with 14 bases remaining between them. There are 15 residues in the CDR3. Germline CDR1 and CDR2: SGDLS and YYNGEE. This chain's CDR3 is CASSSSGLSSYEQYF. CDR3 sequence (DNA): TGTGCCAGCAGCTCCAGCGGGCTGAGCTCCTACGAGCAGTACTTC. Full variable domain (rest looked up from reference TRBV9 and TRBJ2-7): DSGVTQTPKHLITATGQRVTLRCSPRSGDLSVYWYQQSLDQGLQFLIQYYNGEERAKGNILERFSAQQFPDLHSELNLSSLELGDSALYFCASSSSGLSSYEQYFGPGTRLTVT.

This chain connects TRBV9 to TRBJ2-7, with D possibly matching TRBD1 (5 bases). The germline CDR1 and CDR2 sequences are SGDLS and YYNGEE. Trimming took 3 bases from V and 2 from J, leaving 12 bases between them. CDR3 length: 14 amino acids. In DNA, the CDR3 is TGTGCCAGCAGCGCCCGTCAGGGTGCCTACGAGCAGTACTTC. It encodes CASSARQGAYEQYF.

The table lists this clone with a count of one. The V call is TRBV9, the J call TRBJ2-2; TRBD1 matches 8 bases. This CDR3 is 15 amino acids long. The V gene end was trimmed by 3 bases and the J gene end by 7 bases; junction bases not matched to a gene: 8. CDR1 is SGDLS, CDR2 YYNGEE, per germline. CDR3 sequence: CASSGNRGTGGELFF. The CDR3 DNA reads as TGTGCCAGCAGCGGAAACAGGGGGACCGGCGGGGAGCTGTTTTTT.

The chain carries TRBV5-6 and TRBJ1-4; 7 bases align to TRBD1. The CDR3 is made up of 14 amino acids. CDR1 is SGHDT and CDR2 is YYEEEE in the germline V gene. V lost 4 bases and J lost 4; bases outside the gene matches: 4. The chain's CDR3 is CASSRDSHNEKLFF. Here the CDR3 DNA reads TGTGCCAGCAGCCGGGACAGTCATAATGAAAAACTGTTTTTT.

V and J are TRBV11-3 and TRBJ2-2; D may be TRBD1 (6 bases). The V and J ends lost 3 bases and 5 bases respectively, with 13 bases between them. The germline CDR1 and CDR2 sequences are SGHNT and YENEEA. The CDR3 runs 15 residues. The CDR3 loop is CASSLGAGRTGELFF. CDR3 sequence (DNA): TGTGCCAGCAGCTTGGGGGCCGGACGGACCGGGGAGCTGTTTTTT.

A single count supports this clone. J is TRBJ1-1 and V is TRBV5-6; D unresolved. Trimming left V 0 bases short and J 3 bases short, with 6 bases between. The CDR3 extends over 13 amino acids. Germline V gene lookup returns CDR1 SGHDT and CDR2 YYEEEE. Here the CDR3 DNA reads TGTGCCAGCAGCTTGGCGGTAGACACTGAAGCTTTCTTT. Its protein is CASSLAVDTEAFF.

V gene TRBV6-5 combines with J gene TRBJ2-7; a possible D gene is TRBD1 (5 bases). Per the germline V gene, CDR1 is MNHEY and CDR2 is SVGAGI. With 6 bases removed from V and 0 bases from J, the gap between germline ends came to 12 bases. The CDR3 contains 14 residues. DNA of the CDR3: TGTGCCAGCAGCCAGGGCCCGAGCTCCTACGAGCAGTACTTC. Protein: CASSQGPSSYEQYF.

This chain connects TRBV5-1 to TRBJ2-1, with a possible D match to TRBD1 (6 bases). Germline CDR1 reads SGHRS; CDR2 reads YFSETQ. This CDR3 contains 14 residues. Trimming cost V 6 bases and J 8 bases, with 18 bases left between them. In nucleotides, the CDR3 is TGCGCCAGCAAAAGGGACAACGCTCCTCATGAGCAGTTCTTC. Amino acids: CASKRDNAPHEQFF.

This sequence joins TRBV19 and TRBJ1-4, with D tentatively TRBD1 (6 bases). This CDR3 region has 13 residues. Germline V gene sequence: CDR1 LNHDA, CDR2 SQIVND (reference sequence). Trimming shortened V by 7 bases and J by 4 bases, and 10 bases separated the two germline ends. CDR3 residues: CASMGQINEKLFF. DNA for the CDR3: TGTGCCAGTATGGGACAAATTAATGAAAAACTGTTTTTT. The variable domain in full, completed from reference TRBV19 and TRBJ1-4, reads DGGITQSPKYLFRKEGQNVTLSCEQNLNHDAMYWYRQDPGQGLRLIYYSQIVNDFQKGDIAEGYSVSREKKESFPLTVTSAQKNPTAFYLCASMGQINEKLFFGSGTQLSVL.

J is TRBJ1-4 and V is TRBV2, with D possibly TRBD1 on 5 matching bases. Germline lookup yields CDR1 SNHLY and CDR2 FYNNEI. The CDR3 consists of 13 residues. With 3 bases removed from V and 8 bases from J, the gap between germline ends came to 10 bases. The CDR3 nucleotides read TGTGCCAGCAGTGACAGGGTATACGAAAAACTGTTTTTT. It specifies CASSDRVYEKLFF.

CDR3 in amino acids: CASSFIEESGGYTF. CDR3 coding DNA: TGTGCCAGCAGCTTCATAGAAGAATCGGGTGGCTACACCTTC. The rearrangement uses TRBV7-8 and TRBJ1-2; D is ambiguous. CDR1 SGHVS and CDR2 FQNEAQ come from the germline V gene. CDR3 size: 14 residues. V was shortened by 3 bases and J by 7 bases, with 15 bases between the two germline ends.

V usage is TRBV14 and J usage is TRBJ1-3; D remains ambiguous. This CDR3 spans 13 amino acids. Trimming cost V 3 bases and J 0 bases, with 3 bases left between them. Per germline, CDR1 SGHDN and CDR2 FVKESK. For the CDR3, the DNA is TGTGCCAGCAGCCAGGCCTCTGGAAACACCATATATTTT. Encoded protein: CASSQASGNTIYF.

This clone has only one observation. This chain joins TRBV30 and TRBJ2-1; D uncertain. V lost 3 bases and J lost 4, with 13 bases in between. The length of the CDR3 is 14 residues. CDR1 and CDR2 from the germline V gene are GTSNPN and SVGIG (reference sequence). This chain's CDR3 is CAWRQTPQYNEQFF. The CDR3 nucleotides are TGTGCCTGGAGGCAGACTCCTCAATACAATGAGCAGTTCTTC. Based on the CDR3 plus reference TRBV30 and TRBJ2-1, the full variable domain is SQTIHQWPATLVQPVGSPLSLECTVEGTSNPNLYWYRQAAGRGLQLLFYSVGIGQISSEVPQNLSASRPQDRQFILSSKKLLLSDSGFYLCAWRQTPQYNEQFFGPGTRLTVL.

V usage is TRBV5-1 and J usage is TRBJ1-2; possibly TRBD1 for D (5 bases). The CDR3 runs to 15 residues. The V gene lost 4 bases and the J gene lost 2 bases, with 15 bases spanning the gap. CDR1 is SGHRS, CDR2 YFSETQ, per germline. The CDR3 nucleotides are TGCGCCAGCAGCCTTGGACACTTCAAGAACTATGGCTACACCTTC. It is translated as CASSLGHFKNYGYTF.

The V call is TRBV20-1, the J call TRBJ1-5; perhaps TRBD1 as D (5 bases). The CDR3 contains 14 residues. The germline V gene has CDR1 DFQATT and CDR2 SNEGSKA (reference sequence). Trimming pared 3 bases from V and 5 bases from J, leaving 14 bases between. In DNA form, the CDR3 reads TGCAGTGCTAGTGTCAGACAGAACCATCAGCCCCAGCATTTT. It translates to CSASVRQNHQPQHF.

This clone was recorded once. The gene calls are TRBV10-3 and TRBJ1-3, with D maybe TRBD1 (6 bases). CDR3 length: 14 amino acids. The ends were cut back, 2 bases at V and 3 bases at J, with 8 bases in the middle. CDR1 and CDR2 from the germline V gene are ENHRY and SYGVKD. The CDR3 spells CAISERDNGNTIYF. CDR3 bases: TGTGCCATCAGTGAGAGGGACAATGGAAACACCATATATTTT.

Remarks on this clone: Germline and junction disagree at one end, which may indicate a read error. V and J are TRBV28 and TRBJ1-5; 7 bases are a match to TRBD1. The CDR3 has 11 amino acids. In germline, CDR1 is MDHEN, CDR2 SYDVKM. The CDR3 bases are TGTGCCAGCAGTTCTGGGACAGTTCGGGATTTT. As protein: CASSSGTVRDF.

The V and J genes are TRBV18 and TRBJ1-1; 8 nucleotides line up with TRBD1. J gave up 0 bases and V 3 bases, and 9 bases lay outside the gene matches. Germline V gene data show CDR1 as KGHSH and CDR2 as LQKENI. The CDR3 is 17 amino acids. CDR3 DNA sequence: TGTGCCAGCTCACCTCAGGGGGCGAGGGCCTTGAACACTGAAGCTTTCTTT. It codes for CASSPQGARALNTEAFF. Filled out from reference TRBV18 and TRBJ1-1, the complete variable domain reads NAGVMQNPRHLVRRRGQEARLRCSPMKGHSHVYWYRQLPEEGLKFMVYLQKENIIDESGMPKERFSAEFPKEGPSILRIQQVVRGDSAAYFCASSPQGARALNTEAFFGQGTRLTVV.

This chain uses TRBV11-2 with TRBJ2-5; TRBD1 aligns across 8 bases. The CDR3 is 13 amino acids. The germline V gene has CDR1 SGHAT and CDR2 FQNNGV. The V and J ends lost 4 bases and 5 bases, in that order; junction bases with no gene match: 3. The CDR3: CASSSGGPETQYF. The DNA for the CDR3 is TGTGCCAGCAGCTCAGGGGGCCCGGAGACCCAGTACTTC.

Written as DNA, the CDR3 is TGTGCCAGCAGTGAAAGGGGACTCAATTCACCCCTCCACTTT. The encoded protein is CASSERGLNSPLHF. The V gene is TRBV2, the J gene TRBJ1-6, with D maybe TRBD1 (5 bases). Trimming stripped 2 bases from V and 7 bases from J, with 9 bases between. The CDR3 has 14 amino acids. The germline V gene has CDR1 SNHLY and CDR2 FYNNEI.

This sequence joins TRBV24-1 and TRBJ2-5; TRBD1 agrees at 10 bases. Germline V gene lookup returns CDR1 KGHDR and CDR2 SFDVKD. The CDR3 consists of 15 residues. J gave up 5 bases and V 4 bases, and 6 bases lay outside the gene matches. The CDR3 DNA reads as TGTGCCACCAGTGAGGGGGACAGGGGATGGGAGACCCAGTACTTC. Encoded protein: CATSEGDRGWETQYF.

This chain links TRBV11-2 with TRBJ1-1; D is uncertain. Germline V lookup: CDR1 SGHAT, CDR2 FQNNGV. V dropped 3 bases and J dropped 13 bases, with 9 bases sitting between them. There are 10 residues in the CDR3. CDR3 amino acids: CASSLEKVFF. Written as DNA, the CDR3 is TGTGCCAGCAGCTTGGAGAAGGTTTTCTTT.